These T cell receptor beta chains were read from a single sample in a study of T cells in Graves' hyperthyroidism and ophthalmopathy. A single record per CDR3 protein comes from TCRdb applying MiXCR to the multiplex PCR reads. There are hundreds of thousands of distinct CDR3 sequences in the sample; roughly 45% occur only once, and approximately 6.8% lies in the top ten. Sequencing input: peripheral blood or thyroid tissue (not recorded which). These receptors all stem from an adult man with Graves' disease, either hyperthyroidism or ophthalmopathy (not recorded which). Both conserved end residues are part of each CDR3. The D gene is left open where the match is weak. Not all rows give a size; the values are once, few, many and, for expanded clones, a class.

CDR3nt	CDR3aa	abundance	d_gene	v_gene	j_gene
TGTGCCGCCAGTGATCCTACCCCTAGCGGGACGACCACCGGGGAGCTGTTTTTT	CAASDPTPSGTTTGELFF	NA	TRBD2	TRBV24-1	TRBJ2-2
TGCAGCGTGGAGTGGACAGGGGCGAACAAGGACTATGGCTACACCTTC	CSVEWTGANKDYGYTF	few	TRBD1	TRBV29-1	TRBJ1-2
TGTGCCAGCAGCTTACCCCGGGACAGGGACCACGAGCAGTACTTC	CASSLPRDRDHEQYF	once	TRBD1	TRBV7-2	TRBJ2-7
TGTGCCAGCAGTGAAGAACAGGGCCGTGGGCCCCAGCATTTT	CASSEEQGRGPQHF	many	NA	TRBV2	TRBJ1-5
TGCAGCGTTGCCCCCCGGCGGGGACAAAGCTCCTACGAGCAGTACTTC	CSVAPRRGQSSYEQYF	few	NA	TRBV29-1	TRBJ2-7
TGTGCCATCAGTGAGGGAACGAATCAGCCCCAGCATTTT	CAISEGTNQPQHF	NA	NA	TRBV10-3	TRBJ1-5
TGTGCCAGCAGCCCTACCGGGACAGGGGTGTGGACTGAAGCTTTCTTT	CASSPTGTGVWTEAFF	NA	TRBD1	TRBV7-2	TRBJ1-1
TGTGCCAGCATGACGGGCACCGTAGTGAACACTGAAGCTTTCTTT	CASMTGTVVNTEAFF	few	NA	TRBV12-3/TRBV12-4	TRBJ1-1
TGCAGCGTTGAGTTGGGGGGCAGATTCTACGAGCAGTACTTC	CSVELGGRFYEQYF	many	NA	TRBV29-1	TRBJ2-7
TGCAGTCGAAACAGGGAGCTGAACTATGGCTACACCTTC	CSRNRELNYGYTF	NA	NA	TRBV29-1	TRBJ1-2
TGTGCCACCAGCCTCGGCGTCGAAGAGACCCAGCATTTT	CATSLGVEETQHF	NA	NA	TRBV2	TRBJ1-5
TGTGCCAGTAGGAGAGGGCAGGCTGAGACTGAAGCTTTCTTT	CASRRGQAETEAFF	NA	NA	TRBV19	TRBJ1-1
TGTGCCAGCAGCTTGGTGGCAGGGGGCCTTGATAATTCACCCCTCCACTTT	CASSLVAGGLDNSPLHF	NA	TRBD1	TRBV7-4	TRBJ1-6
TGTGCCAGTAGTTCTCTTGGGGGGTTTCACGAGCAGTACTTC	CASSSLGGFHEQYF	NA	NA	TRBV19	TRBJ2-7
TGCAGTGCTAGAGATTGGTCGACCCAGTACTTC	CSARDWSTQYF	few	NA	TRBV20-1	TRBJ2-5
TGTGCCAGCAGTTTGGTGGGAGGGGGATACGAGCAGTACTTC	CASSLVGGGYEQYF	NA	NA	TRBV2	TRBJ2-7